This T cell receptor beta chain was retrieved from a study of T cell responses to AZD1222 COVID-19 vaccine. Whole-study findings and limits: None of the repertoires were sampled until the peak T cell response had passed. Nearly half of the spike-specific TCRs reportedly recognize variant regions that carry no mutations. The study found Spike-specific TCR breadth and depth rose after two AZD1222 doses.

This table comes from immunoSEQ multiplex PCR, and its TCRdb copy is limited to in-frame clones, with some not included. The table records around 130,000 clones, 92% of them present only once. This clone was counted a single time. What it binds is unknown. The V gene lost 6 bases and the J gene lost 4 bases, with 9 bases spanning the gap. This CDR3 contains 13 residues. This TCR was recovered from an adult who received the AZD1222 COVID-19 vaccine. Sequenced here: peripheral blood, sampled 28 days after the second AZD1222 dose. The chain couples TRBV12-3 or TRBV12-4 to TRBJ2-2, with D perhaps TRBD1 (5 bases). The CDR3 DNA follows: TGTGCCAGCAGCAGGGTTGTCACCGGGGAGCTGTTTTTT. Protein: CASSRVVTGELFF.